This T cell receptor (beta chain) was found in a study of spatial heterogeneity in lung cancer. In this sample, this clonotype turned up many times. Time point denoted: sample taken at primary tumor resection. MiXCR, run by TCRdb on the 5' RACE reads, gives a single entry per CDR3 protein. This sample yields under 40,000 distinct CDR3 sequences, of which roughly 5.4% are seen a single time; roughly 27% belongs to the top ten. The length of the CDR3 is 14 residues. CDR1 is SGHVS and CDR2 is FNYEAQ in the germline V gene. The V and J ends lost 0 bases and 3 bases respectively, with 8 bases between them.

The chain links TRBV7-6 to TRBJ1-2, with D possibly TRBD1 on 5 matching bases. The sample here was PBMCs, taken at surgery. The origin of this receptor is a female donor with early-stage non-small cell lung cancer. The CDR3 loop reads CASSLAGRDYGYTF. CDR3 coding DNA: TGTGCCAGCAGCTTAGCAGGCAGGGACTATGGCTACACCTTC.